Listed below are T cell receptor beta chains from one sample, sequenced in a study of blood T cell repertoires in COVID-19. Sequencing used immunoSEQ multiplex PCR; TCRdb keeps in-frame clones, though not all of them. The table has 45,000 to 60,000 clones, about 90% seen once. Sequenced: peripheral blood. These receptors came from a man in his 70s with active COVID-19. Each CDR3 is given with its conserved first and last residue. The D gene is left open where the match is weak. A row's size may be missing; if present it is once, few, many or a size class.

. TRBJ2-3 TRBV30 . TGTGCCTGGAGTCCCCCGACTCTCTCAGATACGCAGTATTTT CAWSPPTLSDTQYF
TRBD2 TRBJ2-5 TRBV5-1 . TGCGCCAGCAGCTTAACTAGCGGGGAGGGGGAGACCCAGTACTTC CASSLTSGEGETQYF
TRBD1 TRBJ2-7 TRBV28 . TGTGCCAGCAGTCCATCCGGGACAGTGACCTACGAGCAGTACTTC CASSPSGTVTYEQYF
. TRBJ2-7 TRBV6-5 . TGTGCCAGCAGGGGGACTGGAGGCTACGAGCAGTACTTC CASRGTGGYEQYF
TRBD1 TRBJ1-1 TRBV10-3 . TGTGCCAGACAGGGGGCGGTCCCTGAAGCTTTCTTT CARQGAVPEAFF
. TRBJ2-2 TRBV18 . TGTGCCAGCTCACCACTCGACAGCACCGGGGAGCTGTTTTTT CASSPLDSTGELFF
. TRBJ1-5 TRBV2 once TGTGCCAGCAATGGGGGGGGAGGTAATCAGCCCCAGCATTTT CASNGGGGNQPQHF
TRBD2 TRBJ2-7 TRBV6-5 . TGTGCCAGCAACGCCGGGACTAGCCCCTACGAGCAGTACTTC CASNAGTSPYEQYF
. TRBJ1-2 TRBV2 . TGTGCCAGCAGCGAGTGGTATGGCTACACCTTC CASSEWYGYTF
. TRBJ1-4 TRBV21-1 . TGTGCCAGCAGCAAACTAATCGTGGCAGGCGGGCGTGTGGAAAAACTGTTTTTT CASSKLIVAGGRVEKLFF
. TRBJ1-2 TRBV4-3 . TGCGCCAGCAGCCAAGAAGTACAGGATGGGTATGGCTACACCTTC CASSQEVQDGYGYTF